The sequence of this T cell receptor (beta chain) was determined in a study of OX40 agonist ivuxolimab in advanced cancers. Study as a whole: An agonistic anti-OX40 (CD134) antibody, ivuxolimab, was used to treat the patients. All patients had ivuxolimab intravenously every 2 weeks at 0.01 to 10 mg/kg. Study-level findings and limits: CD8+ T cells (on average) carried more expanded clones than CD4+ T cells.

Germline V gene sequence: CDR1 MDHEN, CDR2 SYDVKM. There are 15 residues in the CDR3. V was cut by 5 bases and J by 3 bases, with 16 bases left in between. The repertoire was sequenced with immunoSEQ multiplex PCR; TCRdb's copy has only in-frame clones and lacks some. The table records around 80,000 clones, approximately 85% of them present only once. Of note for this clone: What it binds is not known.

The input for sequencing was CD4+ or CD8+ T cells sorted from blood, taken in a trial of the OX40 agonist ivuxolimab. The chain links TRBV28 to TRBJ1-2; D is possibly TRBD1 (5 bases). This TCR derives from an adult with an advanced solid tumor such as melanoma, head and neck, liver or kidney cancer. CDR3 bases: TGTGCCAGCAGTCCGACCTCTTCAGGGCACTATGGCTACACCTTC. It yields the protein CASSPTSSGHYGYTF.